A single sample gave rise to the 27 T cell receptor beta chains below, sequenced in a study of tumor and adjacent non-tumor tissue in lung cancer (dated by TCRdb to the late 2010s). RNA was extracted from bulk unsorted tissue and checked for quality with a NanoDrop ND-1000 and an Agilent 2100. Distant non-tumor tissue taken more than 3 cm from the tumor edge was used as the normal lung sample. Libraries were made using multiplex PCR. The instrument was an Illumina HiSeq 2500. TCRbeta libraries were constructed through three rounds of nested PCR with primers (Table S4) according to protocols adapted from ARM-PCR. TCRdb applied fastp at Q25 and MiXCR to the public reads, then kept only in-frame beta chains. Each entry is one CDR3 protein sequence, shown with its most common DNA and genes. The sample records 90,000 to 100,000 distinct CDR3 sequences, 75% to 85% of which are singletons. The top ten clones comprise 30% of the sample.

Input material: distant non-tumor lung tissue. These receptors all come from a man in his 60s with small cell lung cancer.

To note about this clonotype: The junction departs from the called germline gene at one end, perhaps through a read error. The rearrangement joins TRBV6-6 to TRBJ1-5; 7 nucleotides align to TRBD1. Germline V gene lookup returns CDR1 MNHNY and CDR2 SVGAGI (reference sequence). The CDR3 loop spans 16 amino acids. CDR3 in DNA: TGCGCCAGCAGTTATTCGAGGGGGCAGGGGAATCAGCCCCAGCATTTT. Translation: CASSYSRGQGNQPQHF.

Turning to this clonotype: The junction does not match germline at one end; this may be a read error. The chain is built from TRBV11-2 and TRBJ2-5; TRBD2 agrees at 12 bases. This CDR3 region has 16 residues. Germline V gene sequence: CDR1 SGHAT, CDR2 FQNNGV. The CDR3 is CASSSMVLAGGETQYF. The CDR3 bases are TGTGCCAGCAGCTCCATGGTACTAGCGGGAGGTGAGACCCAATACTTC.

The genes are TRBV6-5 and TRBJ1-1; the D gene is possibly TRBD1 (6 bases). Trimming left V 10 bases short and J 0 bases short, with 15 bases between. The CDR3 runs 14 residues. Germline-derived CDR1 and CDR2 are MNHEY and SVGAGI. CDR3 bases: TGTGCCATCAGAACAAGGGGGATGAACACTGAAGCTTTCTTT. Protein sequence: CAIRTRGMNTEAFF.

With respect to this clonotype: No conserved phenylalanine or tryptophan ends this CDR3, so it is likely a read error. The V gene is TRBV4-2, the J gene TRBJ2-5, with D possibly called TRBD1 or TRBD2 (5 bases each). Looked up from germline, CDR1 is LGHNA and CDR2 is YNFKEQ. CDR3 size: 15 residues. CDR3: CASSQDGTTQETQYL. The CDR3 nucleotides are TGTGCAAGCAGCCAAGATGGGACCACTCAAGAGACCCAGTACTTA.

In its sample, this clonotype was seen many times. This chain joins TRBV20-1 and TRBJ2-2; TRBD2 is a possible D gene (5 bases). Trimming stripped 6 bases from V and 7 bases from J, with 12 bases between. Germline CDR1 reads DFQATT; CDR2 reads SNEGSKA (reference sequence). The CDR3 is 12 amino acids. The CDR3 reads CSAGINDGELFF. For the CDR3, the DNA is TGCAGTGCCGGGATCAATGACGGGGAGCTGTTTTTT.

The chain links TRBV12-3 or TRBV12-4 to TRBJ2-1; TRBD1 might be the D (5 bases). The CDR3 contains 12 residues. Deletions cut 4 bases from V and 15 bases from J, with 16 bases between. Here the CDR3 reads CASSSGSGQAFF. The CDR3 nucleotides are TGTGCCAGCAGTTCAGGGTCTGGACAAGCGTTCTTC.

A note on this clonotype: A read error may be the cause here, since a much bigger clone is one base away. The chain is built from TRBV10-3 and TRBJ1-6; D gene unclear. This CDR3 has 15 amino acids. The germline gives CDR1 ENHRY, CDR2 SYGVKD. This CDR3 reads CAISESKPINSPLYF. The CDR3 region has the DNA TGTGCCATCAGTGAGTCGAAACCTATTAATTCACCCCTCTACTTT.

The J gene is TRBJ2-7, the V gene TRBV6-5; tentative D call: TRBD1 (6 bases). Germline V gives CDR1 MNHEY, CDR2 SVGAGI. The length of the CDR3 is 22 residues. In nucleotides, the CDR3 is TGTGCCAGCAGTTACCCCCAAACCCCCCCCTCTCGAAGGGACATCAGCTCCTACGAGCAGTACGTT. As protein: CASSYPQTPPSRRDISSYEQYV.

As for this clonotype: This sequence may be a read error, since a much larger clone differs from it by one base. The chain recombines TRBV25-1 with TRBJ2-2; D not resolved. Germline values: CDR1 MGHDK, CDR2 SYGVNS. CDR3 length: 13 amino acids. CDR3 loop: CASSEDYFQELLF. The CDR3 bases are TGTGCCAGCAGTGAAGATTATTTTCAGGAGCTGTTATTT.

This clonotype has at least ten counts. The chain combines TRBV6-2 or TRBV6-3 with TRBJ2-1, with TRBD2 identical over 8 bases. Losses at the gene ends were 2 bases for V and 10 bases for J; bases not matched to a gene: 13. Germline CDR1 is MNHEY and CDR2 is SVGEGT. This CDR3 has 16 amino acids. The CDR3 DNA reads TGTGCCAGCAGTTACCAGTTATCAGCGGGAGTGGGCGAGCAGTTCTTC. Amino acid sequence: CASSYQLSAGVGEQFF.

A word on this clonotype: A much larger clone lies a single base off, so this may be a read error. This chain links TRBV6-6 with TRBJ1-1; D ambiguous. The CDR3 covers 14 residues. Germline V gene lookup returns CDR1 MNHNY and CDR2 SVGAGI (reference sequence). CDR3 sequence reads: CASSYLHMNAEAFF. The CDR3 DNA reads TGTGCCAGCAGTTACCTACATATGAACGCTGAAGCTTTCTTT.

This clonotype has ten or more counts. The chain is built from TRBV20-1 and TRBJ2-7; no clear D gene. CDR1 and CDR2 from the germline V gene are DFQATT and SNEGSKA (reference sequence). Trimming shortened V by 1 base and J by 3 bases, and 7 bases separated the two germline ends. This CDR3 is 12 amino acids long. The CDR3 loop is CSARAPGYEQYV. In DNA form, the CDR3 reads TGCAGTGCTAGAGCCCCCGGCTACGAGCAGTACGTC.

As for this clonotype: A read error may be the cause here, since a much bigger clone is one base away. The gene calls are TRBV5-1 and TRBJ2-1; D is unclear. Germline assignment: CDR1 SGHRS and CDR2 YFSETQ. The CDR3 runs 16 residues. Trimming shortened V by 3 bases and J by 2 bases, and 15 bases separated the two germline ends. The CDR3 here is CASSSMGGYTYNEQFF. CDR3 DNA: TGCGCCAGCAGCTCCATGGGCGGATACACCTACAATGAGCAGTTCTTC.

Points on this clonotype: Sequence at one end of the junction differs from germline and may be a read error. The chain joins TRBV7-9 to TRBJ2-7; the D call may be TRBD1 or TRBD2 (5 bases each). Germline CDR1 is SEHNR and CDR2 is FQNEAQ (reference sequence). The CDR3 is made up of 13 amino acids. This CDR3 is CASSPIARGAQCF. CDR3 in DNA: TGTGCCAGCAGCCCCATCGCCCGGGGCGCGCAGTGCTTC.

The chain joins TRBV4-1 to TRBJ2-2; TRBD2 matches at 7 bases. This CDR3 comprises 18 residues. The germline V gene encodes CDR1 MGHRA and CDR2 YSYEKL. V gave up 0 bases and J gave up 2 bases; unmatched junction bases: 9. DNA for the CDR3: TGCGCCAGCAGCCAAGATCGACTATCGGGAGGAAACACCGGGGAGCTGTTTTTT. It translates to CASSQDRLSGGNTGELFF.

Regarding this clonotype: A read error may produce the germline difference seen at one junction end. J is TRBJ2-1 and V is TRBV11-2; 8 nucleotides line up with TRBD1. Germline V gene lookup returns CDR1 SGHAT and CDR2 FQNNGV. This CDR3 is built from 18 residues. The CDR3: CDSSLVRSPDRVMNDQFF. CDR3 nucleotides: TGTGACAGCAGCTTAGTTCGGTCCCCGGACAGGGTTATGAATGATCAGTTTTTC.

The V and J genes are TRBV20-1 and TRBJ1-2; weak D call: TRBD1 (6 bases). The CDR3 consists of 14 residues. Germline V gene sequence: CDR1 DFQATT, CDR2 SNEGSKA (reference sequence). Trimming took off 6 bases at V and 5 bases at J, with 19 bases between the two ends. The CDR3 loop reads CSAPRRDKEYGYTF. DNA for the CDR3: TGCAGTGCACCCAGGAGGGACAAAGAGTATGGCTACACCTTC.

As concerns this clonotype: This may stem from a read error, because a much larger clone lies one nucleotide away. The chain recombines TRBV20-1 with TRBJ1-1, with D perhaps matching TRBD1 (5 bases). This CDR3 is 14 amino acids long. V lost 0 bases and J lost 0, with 8 bases in between. The V gene's germline CDR1 is DFQATT and CDR2 SNEGSKA (reference sequence). CDR3 in DNA: TGCAGTGCTAGAGACAGGGTGATGAACACTGAAGCTTTCTTT. Protein: CSARDRVMNTEAFF.

In the case of this clonotype: At one of its ends the junction is not consistent with the germline gene, which may arise from a read error. The rearrangement joins TRBV11-2 to TRBJ2-1, with D hard to call. The CDR3 consists of 15 residues. Germline V lookup: CDR1 SGHAT, CDR2 FQNNGV. CDR3 DNA: TGTGTCAGCAGCACCTCTATGAGGAGCTACAATGAGCAGTTCTTC. Residues: CVSSTSMRSYNEQFF. The variable domain in full, with the rest retrieved from reference TRBV11-2 and TRBJ2-1, is EAGVAQSPRYKIIEKRQSVAFWCNPISGHATLYWYQQILGQGPKLLIQFQNNGVVDDSQLPKDRFSAERLKGVDSTLKIQPAKLEDSAVYLCVSSTSMRSYNEQFFGPGTRLTVL.

V is TRBV6-2 or TRBV6-3 and J is TRBJ2-7, with D hard to call. V was trimmed by 9 bases and J by 0 bases, leaving 18 bases between them. This CDR3 contains 15 residues. CDR1 and CDR2 from the germline V gene are MNHEY and SVGEGT. CDR3 region: CASSNLVGSSYEQYV. The CDR3 DNA is TGTGCCAGTAGTAATCTAGTGGGTAGCTCCTACGAGCAGTACGTC.

As concerns this clonotype: Relative to the germline gene, one junction end is altered; a read error may explain this. The rearrangement uses TRBV4-2 and TRBJ2-2, with D possibly being TRBD2 (5 bases). The CDR3 consists of 16 residues. The germline CDR1 and CDR2 sequences are LGHNA and YNFKEQ. CDR3: CASSRDLRTNIGELLF. CDR3 bases: TGTGCCAGCAGCCGAGATCTGAGGACCAACATCGGGGAGCTGTTATTT.

This chain links TRBV12-3 or TRBV12-4 with TRBJ2-1; D perhaps matches TRBD1 (5 bases). This CDR3 has 13 residues. The germline V and J ends were trimmed by 6 bases and 6 bases, with 12 bases remaining between them. For the CDR3, the DNA is TGTGCCAGCAGCTCCTACACAGGCAATGAGCAGTTCTTC. Its translation: CASSSYTGNEQFF.

For this clonotype: Germline and junction disagree at one end, which may indicate a read error. The gene calls are TRBV4-2 and TRBJ2-1, with TRBD2 matching 14 bases. Germline CDR1 LGHNA, CDR2 YNFKEQ. The CDR3 is 17 amino acids. The CDR3 here is CANSPRSLTSGRGEQFF. CDR3 DNA: TGCGCCAACAGCCCTCGGAGCCTGACTAGCGGGAGGGGTGAGCAGTTCTTC.

As regards this clonotype: One junction end disagrees with the germline gene, perhaps due to a read error. The chain recombines TRBV13 with TRBJ2-1; 7 nucleotides agree with TRBD2. This CDR3 comprises 16 residues. Germline values: CDR1 PRHDT, CDR2 FYEKMQ (reference sequence). The CDR3 is CVSSLGTNSRYNEQFF. The CDR3 region has the DNA TGTGTCAGCAGCTTAGGGACTAACTCTCGATACAATGAGCAGTTCTTC.

The chain recombines TRBV6-5 with TRBJ2-1; 8 positions agree with TRBD2. Germline V gene lookup returns CDR1 MNHEY and CDR2 SVGAGI. V dropped 8 bases and J dropped 5; count of bases not matched to a gene: 20. This CDR3 comprises 18 residues. DNA of the CDR3: TGTGCCAGCTGTGACCTAGCTTCCGGGACTAGAAGGCACAATGAGCAGTTCTTC. Protein product: CASCDLASGTRRHNEQFF.

The gene calls are TRBV7-8 and TRBJ2-2; possible D gene TRBD2, 5 bases. V lost 5 bases and J 8 bases, leaving 18 bases between the germline ends. The germline CDR1 and CDR2 sequences are SGHVS and FQNEAQ. The CDR3 runs 15 residues. DNA of the CDR3: TGTGCCAGCAGCCTCAGACCCCGGAGGACTGGGGAGCTGTTTTTT. Translation gives CASSLRPRRTGELFF. Filled out from reference TRBV7-8 and TRBJ2-2, the complete variable domain reads GAGVSQSPRYKVAKRGQDVALRCDPISGHVSLFWYQQALGQGPEFLTYFQNEAQLDKSGLPSDRFFAERPEGSVSTLKIQRTQQEDSAVYLCASSLRPRRTGELFFGEGSRLTVL.

Comments on this clonotype: One end of the junction is discordant with germline, which a read error may explain. This chain joins TRBV6-1 and TRBJ2-3, with a tentative D call TRBD2 (7 bases). CDR1 is MNHNS and CDR2 is SASEGT in the germline V gene. This CDR3 region has 15 residues. The CDR3 protein is CSSSEGGYSTDTQYF. In DNA, the CDR3 is TGTTCCAGCAGTGAGGGGGGGTATAGCACAGATACGCAGTATTTT.